The 32 T cell receptor beta chains given below trace back to one sample, sequenced in a study of human T cells and chemical hapten exposure. Time point in this sample: patch test 1, 2 weeks after DPC sensitization. Treatment defined: therapeutic diphenylcyclopropenone sensitization with weekly scalp DPC. MiXCR, run by TCRdb on the RACE reads, gives a single entry per CDR3 protein. The table shows about 120,000 distinct CDR3 sequences, with roughly 13% occurring only once. The sample in question was whole blood, obtained in connection with sensitization to the hapten diphenylcyclopropenone (DPC). Receptors were obtained from a man between 18 and 35 years old with alopecia areata. Some clones in this sample may be carry-over from other donors' samples.

This clonotype was found many times. The chain uses TRBV19 and TRBJ2-5; 7 nucleotides agree with TRBD2. Germline trimming cut 0 bases from V and 0 bases from J; bases unmatched to any gene: 4. CDR3 length: 16 residues. Germline values: CDR1 LNHDA, CDR2 SQIVND (reference sequence). The CDR3 DNA sequence: TGTGCCAGTAGTATAGATTTGGGGGGGTACCAAGAGACCCAGTACTTC. This gives the protein CASSIDLGGYQETQYF.

CDR3 sequence reads: CASDDNGNTGELFF. The CDR3 region has the DNA TGTGCCAGCGATGACAATGGGAACACCGGGGAGCTGTTTTTT. This rearrangement joins TRBV2 to TRBJ2-2; D gene ambiguous. The germline gives CDR1 SNHLY, CDR2 FYNNEI. This CDR3 region has 14 residues. Trimming shortened V by 8 bases and J by 1 base, and 11 bases separated the two germline ends.

This clonotype was seen ten or more times. CDR3 region: CSARRGPNTDTQYF. In DNA form, the CDR3 reads TGCAGTGCTAGGCGGGGGCCAAACACAGATACGCAGTATTTT. The chain uses TRBV20-1 and TRBJ2-3, with D perhaps TRBD2 (7 bases). Trimming took off 3 bases at V and 2 bases at J, with 12 bases between the two ends. The length of the CDR3 is 14 residues. CDR1 is DFQATT and CDR2 is SNEGSKA in the germline V gene (reference sequence).

This clonotype was recorded a few times. The V gene is TRBV14, the J gene TRBJ1-2; D gene uncertain. CDR1 and CDR2 (germline): SGHDN, FVKESK. V was trimmed by 4 bases and J by 2 bases, leaving 8 bases between them. The CDR3 sequence is 13 residues long. Here the CDR3 DNA reads TGTGCCAGCAGCCGGCAAAGCAACTATGGCTACACCTTC. Translating gives CASSRQSNYGYTF.

In its sample, this clonotype was seen many times. This sequence joins TRBV11-2 and TRBJ2-6, with 10 bases aligning to TRBD1. CDR3 length: 18 amino acids. V shed 3 bases and J 2 bases; nucleotides not matched to a gene: 7. Germline V gene lookup returns CDR1 SGHAT and CDR2 FQNNGV. Here the CDR3 DNA reads TGTGCCAGCAGCTTGCGGGACAGGGGATTCCCTGGGGCCAACGTCCTGACTTTC. It codes for CASSLRDRGFPGANVLTF.

The chain recombines TRBV28 with TRBJ2-2, with 10 bases identical to TRBD1. The CDR3 is made up of 17 amino acids. Per the germline V gene, CDR1 is MDHEN and CDR2 is SYDVKM. V lost 4 bases to trimming and J lost 1 base; unmatched junction nucleotides: 6. The CDR3 DNA is TGTGCCAGCAGTTCCCTGGGGACAGGGGTGAACACCGGGGAGCTGTTTTTT. This sequence encodes CASSSLGTGVNTGELFF.

This clonotype was counted a few times. CDR3 sequence (DNA): TGTGCCAGCAGTCCTAGCGAGTCCTTCTCCGAGCAGTACTTC. This sequence encodes CASSPSESFSEQYF. The V gene is TRBV6-2 or TRBV6-3, the J gene TRBJ2-7; tentative D call: TRBD2 (6 bases). The V end was cut by 5 bases, the J end by 6 bases, with 17 bases between. From germline, CDR1 is MNHEY and CDR2 SVGEGT. CDR3 length: 14 residues.

This clonotype occurred a few times. The V call is TRBV6-5, the J call TRBJ2-7, with 7 bases fitting TRBD2. CDR1 and CDR2 (germline): MNHEY, SVGAGI. The trim removed 0 bases at V and 1 base at J, leaving 6 bases unmatched. This CDR3 region has 16 residues. CDR3 coding DNA: TGTGCCAGCAGTTACTCGACTAGGACTAGTTCCTACGAGCAGTACTTC. It yields the protein CASSYSTRTSSYEQYF.

The chain is built from TRBV20-1 and TRBJ2-3, with TRBD2 matching 9 bases. The CDR3 loop spans 17 amino acids. Germline V gene data show CDR1 as DFQATT and CDR2 as SNEGSKA (reference sequence). V gave up 6 bases and J gave up 0 bases; unmatched junction bases: 13. In nucleotides, the CDR3 is TGCAGTGCCAGAAGCGGGGGGCCACTACTTAGCACAGATACGCAGTATTTT. Protein product: CSARSGGPLLSTDTQYF.

In its sample, this clonotype was seen a few times. The rearrangement joins TRBV7-9 to TRBJ1-2; D not certain. In germline, CDR1 is SEHNR, CDR2 FQNEAQ (reference sequence). CDR3 length: 14 amino acids. V shed 5 bases and J shed 3 bases, with 13 bases lying between them. Written as DNA, the CDR3 is TGTGCCAGCAGCCTAAGTACGACTTACTATGGCTACACCTTC. Protein product: CASSLSTTYYGYTF.

This clonotype was detected ten times or more. The chain combines TRBV7-9 with TRBJ2-3; D remains unclear. V was pared by 2 bases and J by 4 bases, with 4 bases between. CDR1 SEHNR and CDR2 FQNEAQ come from the germline V gene (reference sequence). The CDR3 covers 12 residues. In DNA, the CDR3 is TGTGCCAGCAGCTTACATGCAGATACGCAGTATTTT. Residues: CASSLHADTQYF.

The chain has TRBV7-8 and TRBJ2-3, with 7 bases that match TRBD2. V was clipped by 1 base and J by 2 bases; unmatched bases: 6. The germline gives CDR1 SGHVS, CDR2 FQNEAQ. The CDR3 consists of 16 residues. The CDR3 nucleotides read TGTGCCAGCAGCTTAGTCCACCGGGGGGTCACAGATACGCAGTATTTT. Its translation is CASSLVHRGVTDTQYF.

This clonotype was detected a few times. V is TRBV4-2 and J is TRBJ2-2; 10 bases are shared with TRBD2. The CDR3 runs to 19 residues. Germline values: CDR1 LGHNA, CDR2 YNFKEQ. J gave up 2 bases and V 4 bases, and 13 bases lay outside the gene matches. DNA of the CDR3: TGTGCCAGCAGCCCCTCGAGAGGACTAGCGGTAGTAAACACCGGGGAGCTGTTTTTT. Residues: CASSPSRGLAVVNTGELFF.

This chain links TRBV12-3 or TRBV12-4 with TRBJ2-5; 9 bases align to TRBD1. The V segment lost 5 bases and the J segment 5 bases; nucleotides outside the gene matches: 6. The CDR3 totals 14 residues. This CDR3 is CASSRDRARETQYF. DNA for the CDR3: TGTGCCAGCAGTCGGGACAGGGCCCGGGAGACCCAGTACTTC.

V and J are TRBV3-1 and TRBJ1-4; D is uncertain. The CDR3 length is 20 residues. Trimming shortened V by 4 bases and J by 0 bases, and 24 bases separated the two germline ends. Germline loops: CDR1 LGHDT, CDR2 YNNKEL (reference sequence). CDR3 region: CASSPARHIQVFATNEKLFF. CDR3 DNA sequence: TGTGCCAGCAGCCCAGCACGACACATCCAAGTCTTTGCAACTAATGAAAAACTGTTTTTT.

The V gene is TRBV5-1, the J gene TRBJ2-1, with D unclear. The germline V gene encodes CDR1 SGHRS and CDR2 YFSETQ. V shed 7 bases and J shed 4 bases, with 6 bases lying between them. The CDR3 spans 11 residues. The CDR3 sequence is CASGPYNEQFF. Here the CDR3 DNA reads TGCGCCAGCGGCCCATACAATGAGCAGTTCTTC.

This clonotype was seen repeatedly, ten times or more. V gene TRBV7-2 combines with J gene TRBJ2-7; D is perhaps TRBD2 (7 bases). V was cut by 1 base and J by 5 bases, with 21 bases left in between. Germline values: CDR1 SGHTA, CDR2 FQGNSA. This CDR3 is 17 amino acids long. CDR3 in DNA: TGTGCCAGCAGCTTAGGCCCGGGGGGCCAGTGGGTCCACGAGCAGTACTTC. This gives the protein CASSLGPGGQWVHEQYF.

This clonotype was counted a few times. This chain uses TRBV7-2 with TRBJ2-3; TRBD1 might be the D (6 bases). CDR1 is SGHTA and CDR2 is FQGNSA in the germline V gene. The CDR3 runs to 13 residues. Between the trimmed V and J ends, which lost 2 bases and 11 bases, there was a span of 14 bases. CDR3 nucleotides: TGTGCCAGCAGCTTACGTCAGGGCAGGGGGCAGTATTTT. It codes for CASSLRQGRGQYF.

The chain combines TRBV18 with TRBJ1-1; TRBD1 aligns across 10 bases. Losses at the gene ends were 0 bases for V and 0 bases for J; bases not matched to a gene: 1. There are 16 residues in the CDR3. Germline CDR1 and CDR2: KGHSH and LQKENI. The CDR3 DNA sequence: TGTGCCAGCTCACCACCGGGACAGGGGTTGAACACTGAAGCTTTCTTT. Amino acid sequence: CASSPPGQGLNTEAFF. Variable domain in full (rest from reference TRBV18 and TRBJ1-1): NAGVMQNPRHLVRRRGQEARLRCSPMKGHSHVYWYRQLPEEGLKFMVYLQKENIIDESGMPKERFSAEFPKEGPSILRIQQVVRGDSAAYFCASSPPGQGLNTEAFFGQGTRLTVV.

The rearrangement joins TRBV6-2 or TRBV6-3 to TRBJ2-5; D is undetermined. Germline V gene lookup returns CDR1 MNHEY and CDR2 SVGEGT. The CDR3 extends over 12 amino acids. The V and J ends lost 2 bases and 4 bases respectively, with 5 bases between them. The chain's CDR3 is CASSYPVETQYF. CDR3 coding DNA: TGTGCCAGCAGTTACCCGGTAGAGACCCAGTACTTC.

In this sample, this clonotype turned up a few times. The CDR3 DNA follows: TGTGCCAGCAGCTTAGATTTCTACGGTCAGCCCCAGCATTTT. This codes for CASSLDFYGQPQHF. This sequence joins TRBV7-2 and TRBJ1-5; D gene uncertain. V shed 1 base and J shed 6 bases, with 10 bases lying between them. Germline assignment: CDR1 SGHTA and CDR2 FQGNSA. The CDR3 spans 14 residues.

V usage is TRBV28 and J usage is TRBJ1-1; D is ambiguous. Trimming pared 5 bases from V and 4 bases from J, leaving 14 bases between. Germline V gene lookup returns CDR1 MDHEN and CDR2 SYDVKM. The CDR3 is made up of 14 amino acids. CDR3 region: CASSVAPLGTEAFF. In DNA, the CDR3 is TGTGCCAGCAGTGTCGCCCCTCTAGGCACTGAAGCTTTCTTT.

This clonotype was seen a handful of times. The chain links TRBV19 to TRBJ1-6; D is perhaps TRBD1 (6 bases). V lost 3 bases, J lost 8 bases, and 17 bases lay in between. CDR1 is LNHDA, CDR2 SQIVND, per germline (reference sequence). The CDR3 is made up of 16 amino acids. CDR3 region: CASSIPFGGTDSPLHF. The CDR3 DNA sequence: TGTGCCAGTAGTATCCCCTTCGGGGGCACGGATTCACCCCTCCACTTT. The full variable domain, rest sourced from reference TRBV19 and TRBJ1-6, is DGGITQSPKYLFRKEGQNVTLSCEQNLNHDAMYWYRQDPGQGLRLIYYSQIVNDFQKGDIAEGYSVSREKKESFPLTVTSAQKNPTAFYLCASSIPFGGTDSPLHFGNGTRLTVT.

The table lists this clonotype with many counts. A junction boundary mismatches the germline segment, possibly from a read error. The rearrangement joins TRBV4-1 to TRBJ1-3; 9 positions match TRBD1. The CDR3 runs 17 residues. The germline V gene encodes CDR1 MGHRA and CDR2 YSYEKL. The CDR3 region has the DNA TGCGCCAGCAGCCCCCGGGACAGGGAATCGGCTGGAAACACCACATATTTT. This encodes CASSPRDRESAGNTTYF.

This clonotype was observed a handful of times. The chain joins TRBV7-9 to TRBJ2-2; no clear D gene. This CDR3 comprises 14 residues. Germline CDR1 is SEHNR and CDR2 is FQNEAQ (reference sequence). Deletions cut 2 bases from V and 1 base from J, with 5 bases between. The CDR3 DNA is TGTGCCAGCAGCTTATTTCAGAACACCGGGGAGCTGTTTTTT. Translated: CASSLFQNTGELFF.

This chain joins TRBV9 and TRBJ2-3; unclear D gene. This CDR3 is 15 amino acids long. Trimming removed 4 bases from V and 2 bases from J, with 14 bases in between. Germline CDR1 SGDLS, CDR2 YYNGEE. The CDR3 DNA reads as TGTGCCAGCAGCCCCCGAAGGCGTGTCACAGATACGCAGTATTTT. It encodes CASSPRRRVTDTQYF.

There are a few counts of this clonotype. The V gene is TRBV5-1, the J gene TRBJ1-6; D is ambiguous. V lost 0 bases, J lost 5 bases, and 9 bases lay in between. This CDR3 has 15 amino acids. Germline V lookup: CDR1 SGHRS, CDR2 YFSETQ. In DNA, the CDR3 is TGCGCCAGCAGCTTGGAGCACCGCCATAATTCACCCCTCCACTTT. It translates to CASSLEHRHNSPLHF.

The gene calls are TRBV11-2 and TRBJ2-4, with 8 bases identical to TRBD1. CDR3 length: 15 residues. V dropped 4 bases and J dropped 2; count of bases not matched to a gene: 4. Germline V lookup: CDR1 SGHAT, CDR2 FQNNGV. The CDR3 is CASSSVRGPKNIQYF. CDR3 DNA sequence: TGTGCCAGCAGCTCTGTCAGGGGGCCCAAAAACATTCAGTACTTC.

The rearrangement joins TRBV4-1 to TRBJ2-1; TRBD2 might be the D (6 bases). The V gene's germline CDR1 is MGHRA and CDR2 YSYEKL. CDR3 size: 14 residues. The V and J ends lost 4 bases and 4 bases respectively, with 11 bases between them. The CDR3 spells CASSPEGGYNEQFF. The CDR3, as DNA: TGCGCCAGCAGCCCGGAGGGCGGATACAATGAGCAGTTCTTC.

This clonotype was counted a few times. This chain links TRBV3-1 with TRBJ2-3; D gene uncertain. This CDR3 spans 13 amino acids. Germline-derived CDR1 and CDR2 are LGHDT and YNNKEL (reference sequence). V lost 7 bases, J lost 5 bases, and 13 bases lay in between. In DNA, the CDR3 is TGTGCCAGCACCCCGGGTCTTGGAGATACGCAGTATTTT. This gives the protein CASTPGLGDTQYF.

The chain couples TRBV4-1 to TRBJ1-5; D gene uncertain. In germline, CDR1 is MGHRA, CDR2 YSYEKL. V was trimmed by 2 bases and J by 5 bases, leaving 7 bases between them. The CDR3 totals 13 residues. The CDR3 region has the DNA TGCGCCAGCAGCCAATCTCTCGATCAGCCCCAGCATTTT. This gives the protein CASSQSLDQPQHF.

The chain recombines TRBV15 with TRBJ2-1; a weak D match, TRBD1 (6 bases). Trimming left V 0 bases short and J 9 bases short, with 9 bases between. The CDR3 contains 13 residues. The V gene's germline CDR1 is LNHNV and CDR2 YYDKDF (reference sequence). CDR3 DNA: TGTGCCACCAGCAGAGATCAGGGGCGTGAGCAGTTCTTC. This translates into CATSRDQGREQFF.